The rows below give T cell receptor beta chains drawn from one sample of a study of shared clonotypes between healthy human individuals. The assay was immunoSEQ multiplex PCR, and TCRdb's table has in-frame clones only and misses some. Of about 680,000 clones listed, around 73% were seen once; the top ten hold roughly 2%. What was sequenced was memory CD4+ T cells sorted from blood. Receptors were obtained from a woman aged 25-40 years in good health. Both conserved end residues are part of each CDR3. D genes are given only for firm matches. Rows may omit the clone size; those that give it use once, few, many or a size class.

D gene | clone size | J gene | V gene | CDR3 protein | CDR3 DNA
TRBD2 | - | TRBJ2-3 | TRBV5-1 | CASRETSGSTDTQYF | TGCGCCAGCAGGGAAACTAGCGGGAGCACAGATACGCAGTATTTT
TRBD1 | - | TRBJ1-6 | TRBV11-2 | CASSWDRGHNSPLHF | TGTGCCAGCAGCTGGGACAGGGGGCATAATTCACCCCTCCACTTT
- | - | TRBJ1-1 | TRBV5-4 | CASSWGWTEAFF | TGTGCCAGCAGCTGGGGGTGGACTGAAGCTTTCTTT
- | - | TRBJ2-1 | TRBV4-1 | CASSQRGHNEQFF | TGCGCCAGCAGCCAACGCGGTCACAATGAGCAGTTCTTC
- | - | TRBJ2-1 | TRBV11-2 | CASSSTGSALDEQFF | TGTGCCAGCAGCTCTACAGGCAGTGCCTTGGATGAGCAGTTCTTC
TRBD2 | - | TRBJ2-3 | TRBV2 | CASSPTSGSGNTQYF | TGTGCCAGCAGCCCGACTAGCGGGAGTGGAAATACGCAGTATTTT
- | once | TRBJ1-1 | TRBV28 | CASSSPGEATEAFF | TGTGCCAGCAGTTCCCCGGGGGAAGCCACTGAAGCTTTCTTT
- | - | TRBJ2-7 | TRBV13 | CASSFYAVRLDPGLHYEQYF | TGTGCCAGCAGCTTTTACGCCGTGCGGTTGGATCCGGGACTTCACTACGAGCAGTACTTC
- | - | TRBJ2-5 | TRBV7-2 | CASSFRQETQYF | TGTGCCAGCAGCTTCCGACAGGAGACCCAGTACTTC
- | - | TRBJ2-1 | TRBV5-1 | CASSRDGTLDNEQFF | TGCGCCAGCAGTAGAGACGGGACCCTCGACAATGAGCAGTTCTTC
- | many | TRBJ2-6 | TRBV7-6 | CASSLPGVGSNVLTF | TGTGCCAGCAGCCTCCCCGGGGTGGGCAGCAACGTCCTGACTTTC
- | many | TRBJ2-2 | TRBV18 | CASSPLANTGELFF | TGTGCCAGCTCACCATTAGCCAACACCGGGGAGCTGTTTTTT
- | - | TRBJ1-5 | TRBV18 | CASSPYRDDNQPQHF | TGTGCCAGCTCACCATACAGGGACGACAATCAGCCCCAGCATTTT
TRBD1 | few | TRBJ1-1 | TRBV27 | CASGDRNTEAFF | TGTGCCAGCGGGGACAGGAACACTGAAGCTTTCTTT
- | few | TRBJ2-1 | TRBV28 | CASSSWISSYNEQFF | TGTGCCAGCAGTTCCTGGATTAGCTCCTACAATGAGCAGTTCTTC
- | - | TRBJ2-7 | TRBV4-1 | CASSQERWFGGYEQYF | TGCGCCAGCAGCCAAGAAAGATGGTTTGGCGGCTACGAGCAGTACTTC
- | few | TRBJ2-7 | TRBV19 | CASSDPGEQYF | TGTGCCAGTAGTGACCCCGGCGAGCAGTACTTC
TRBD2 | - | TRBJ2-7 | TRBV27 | CASSTNYHGRADEQYF | TGTGCCAGCAGTACCAATTATCACGGGAGGGCTGACGAGCAGTACTTC
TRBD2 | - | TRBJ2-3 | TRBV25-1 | CASSERVTSEKATDTQYF | TGTGCCAGCAGTGAAAGAGTGACTAGCGAAAAGGCAACAGATACGCAGTATTTT
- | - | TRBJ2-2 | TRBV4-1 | CASSQVVVAEDRGELFF | TGCGCCAGCAGCCAAGTGGTGGTAGCGGAGGATAGAGGGGAGCTGTTTTTT
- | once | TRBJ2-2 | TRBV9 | CASSVASYFDTGELFF | TGTGCCAGCAGCGTAGCTTCTTATTTCGACACCGGGGAGCTGTTTTTT
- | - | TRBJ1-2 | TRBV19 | CASSSGTGGSNYGYTF | TGTGCCAGTAGTTCAGGGACGGGGGGATCTAACTATGGCTACACCTTC
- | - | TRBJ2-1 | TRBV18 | CASQTRQGGYNEQFF | TGTGCCAGCCAAACTCGTCAGGGGGGCTACAATGAGCAGTTCTTC
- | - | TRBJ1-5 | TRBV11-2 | CASSTQGGQPQHF | TGTGCCAGCAGCACACAGGGAGGCCAGCCCCAGCATTTT
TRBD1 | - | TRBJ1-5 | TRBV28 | CASSLHAGQGARQPQHF | TGTGCCAGCAGTTTACACGCCGGACAGGGGGCTAGGCAGCCCCAGCATTTT
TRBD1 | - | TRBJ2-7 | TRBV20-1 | CSAKTGDEQYF | TGCAGTGCAAAAACAGGGGACGAGCAGTACTTC
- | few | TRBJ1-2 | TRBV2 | CASSERGRTYGYTF | TGTGCCAGCAGTGAAAGGGGGAGAACCTATGGCTACACCTTC
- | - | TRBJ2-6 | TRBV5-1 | CASSEDRAFSGANVLTF | TGCGCCAGCAGCGAGGACAGAGCTTTCTCTGGGGCCAACGTCCTGACTTTC
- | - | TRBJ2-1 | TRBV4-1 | CASSQPGRDSYNEQFF | TGCGCCAGCAGCCAACCGGGACGGGACTCTTACAATGAGCAGTTCTTC
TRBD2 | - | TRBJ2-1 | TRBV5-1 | CASSWGLAGDNEQFF | TGCGCCAGCAGCTGGGGACTAGCGGGAGACAATGAGCAGTTCTTC
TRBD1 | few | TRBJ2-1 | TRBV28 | CASSLGQVRHEQFF | TGTGCCAGCAGTTTGGGACAGGTACGCCATGAGCAGTTCTTC
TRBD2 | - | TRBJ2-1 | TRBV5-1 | CASNAGGPNEQFF | TGCGCCAGCAACGCGGGAGGGCCTAATGAGCAGTTCTTC
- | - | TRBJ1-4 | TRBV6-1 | CASSQDFPEKLFF | TGTGCCAGCAGTCAGGACTTTCCTGAAAAACTGTTTTTT
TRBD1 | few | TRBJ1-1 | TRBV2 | CASSEAPGGVEAFF | TGTGCCAGCAGTGAAGCGCCAGGGGGAGTTGAAGCTTTCTTT
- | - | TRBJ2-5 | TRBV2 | CASGRGFQETQYF | TGTGCCAGCGGAAGGGGTTTCCAAGAGACCCAGTACTTC
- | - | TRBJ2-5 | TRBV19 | CASSKIPTGMRAETQYF | TGTGCCAGTAGTAAGATTCCGACAGGCATGAGGGCAGAGACCCAGTACTTC
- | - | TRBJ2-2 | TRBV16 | CASSQRMVDGELFF | TGTGCCAGCAGCCAAAGGATGGTCGACGGGGAGCTGTTTTTT
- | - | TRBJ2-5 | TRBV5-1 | CASSLGPSGGMETQYF | TGCGCCAGCAGCTTGGGTCCCAGCGGAGGGATGGAGACCCAGTACTTC
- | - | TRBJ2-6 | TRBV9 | CASSSNLGSSGANVLTF | TGTGCCAGCAGCTCTAATCTAGGGAGCTCTGGGGCCAACGTCCTGACTTTC
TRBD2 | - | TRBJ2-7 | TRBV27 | CASSSTVPGTSGIGEQYF | TGTGCCAGCAGTTCAACCGTACCCGGGACTAGCGGGATTGGCGAGCAGTACTTC
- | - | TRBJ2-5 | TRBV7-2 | CASSLVGGAGNSQETQYF | TGTGCCAGCAGCTTAGTAGGGGGGGCCGGGAACAGCCAAGAGACCCAGTACTTC
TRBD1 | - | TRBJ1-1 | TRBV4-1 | CASSPTGTGSFEAFF | TGCGCCAGCAGCCCTACCGGGACAGGGAGTTTTGAAGCTTTCTTT
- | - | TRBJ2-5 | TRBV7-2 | CASSLVRASRATQYF | TGTGCCAGCAGCTTAGTGAGGGCTAGCCGCGCGACCCAGTACTTC
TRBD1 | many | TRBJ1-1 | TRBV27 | CASSLGSGGVENTEAFF | TGTGCCAGCAGTTTAGGATCAGGGGGAGTAGAGAACACTGAAGCTTTCTTT
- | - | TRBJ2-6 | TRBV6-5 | CASGGTEGANVLTF | TGTGCCAGCGGGGGGACAGAAGGGGCCAACGTCCTGACTTTC
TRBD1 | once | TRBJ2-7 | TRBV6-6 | CASSYVGQGAHEQYF | TGTGCCAGCAGTTACGTAGGACAGGGGGCCCACGAGCAGTACTTC
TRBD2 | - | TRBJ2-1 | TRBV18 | CASSSSVREAGNEQFF | TGTGCCAGCTCGTCATCCGTCCGGGAGGCGGGCAATGAGCAGTTCTTC
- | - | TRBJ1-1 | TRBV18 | CASSSSVNTEAFF | TGTGCCAGCTCATCGTCCGTAAACACTGAAGCTTTCTTT
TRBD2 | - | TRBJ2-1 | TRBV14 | CASSQQLALGEQFF | TGTGCCAGCAGCCAACAACTAGCGTTGGGTGAGCAGTTCTTC
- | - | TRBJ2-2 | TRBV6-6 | CASSLEGVTGELFF | TGTGCCAGCAGTTTAGAGGGAGTAACCGGGGAGCTGTTTTTT
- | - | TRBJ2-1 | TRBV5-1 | CASSLAGSYNEQFF | TGCGCCAGCAGCTTGGCAGGCAGTTACAATGAGCAGTTCTTC
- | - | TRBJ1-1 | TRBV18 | CASIPTPDTEAFF | TGTGCCAGCATACCCACCCCCGACACTGAAGCTTTCTTT
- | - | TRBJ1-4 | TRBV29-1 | CSVGGTTNEKLFF | TGCAGCGTTGGGGGGACAACTAATGAAAAACTGTTTTTT
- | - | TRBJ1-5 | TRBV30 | CAWSDGSPNQPQHF | TGTGCCTGGAGTGACGGGTCGCCCAATCAGCCCCAGCATTTT
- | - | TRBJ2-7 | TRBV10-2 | CASRSGVGGPYEQYF | TGCGCCAGCCGTTCGGGGGTGGGGGGCCCCTACGAGCAGTACTTC
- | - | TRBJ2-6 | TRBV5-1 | CASSLYASGANVLTF | TGCGCCAGCAGCTTGTATGCCTCTGGGGCCAACGTCCTGACTTTC
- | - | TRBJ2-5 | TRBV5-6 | CASSQRGETQYF | TGTGCCAGCAGCCAGAGGGGGGAGACCCAGTACTTC
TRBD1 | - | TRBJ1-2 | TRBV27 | CASRETGKGYGYTF | TGTGCCAGCAGAGAGACAGGGAAAGGCTATGGCTACACCTTC